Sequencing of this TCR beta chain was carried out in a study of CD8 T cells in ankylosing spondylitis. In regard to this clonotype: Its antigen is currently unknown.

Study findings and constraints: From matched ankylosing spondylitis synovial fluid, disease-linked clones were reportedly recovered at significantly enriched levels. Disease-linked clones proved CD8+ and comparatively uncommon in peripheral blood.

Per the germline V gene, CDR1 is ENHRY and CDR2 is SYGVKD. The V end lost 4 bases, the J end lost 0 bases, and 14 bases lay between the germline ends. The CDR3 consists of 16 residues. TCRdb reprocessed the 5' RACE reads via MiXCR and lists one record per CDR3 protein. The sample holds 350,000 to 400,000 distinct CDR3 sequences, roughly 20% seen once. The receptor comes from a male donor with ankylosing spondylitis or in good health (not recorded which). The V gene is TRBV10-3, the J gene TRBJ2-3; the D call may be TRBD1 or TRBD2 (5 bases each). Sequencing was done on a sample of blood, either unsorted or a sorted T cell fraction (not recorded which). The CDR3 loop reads CAISAQGVGSTDTQYF. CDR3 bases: TGTGCCATCAGTGCCCAGGGAGTGGGCAGCACAGATACGCAGTATTTT.